A selection of T cell receptor beta chains follows, all from one sample in a study of cytomegalovirus exposure and HLA in healthy donors. The repertoire was sequenced with immunoSEQ multiplex PCR; TCRdb's copy has only in-frame clones and lacks some. Altogether some 140,000 clones are present, approximately 89% being singletons, with the ten largest covering about 6.7%. The specimen sequenced was PBMCs. These receptors all come from a woman under 40 in good health and CMV-seropositive. Both conserved end residues are part of each CDR3. The D gene is left open where the match is weak. Size is stated for part of the rows, as once, few or many counts, or as a class when the clone is expanded.

J gene | CDR3 length | clone size | D gene | V gene | CDR3 DNA | CDR3 protein
TRBJ1-1 | 14 | few | . | TRBV11-2 | TGTGCCAGCAGCTTAGGGGGAGTCGGCACTGAAGCTTTCTTT | CASSLGGVGTEAFF
TRBJ2-1 | 13 | . | . | TRBV6-5 | TGTGCCAGCAGTCTTACTACATACAATGAGCAGTTCTTC | CASSLTTYNEQFF
TRBJ1-6 | 14 | . | . | TRBV5-6 | TGTGCCAGCAGCCCGGGACAATTCGGCTCACCCCTCCACTTT | CASSPGQFGSPLHF
TRBJ2-1 | 13 | . | . | TRBV9 | TGTGCCAGCAGCTTCAGGAGGGAAGATGAGCAGTTCTTC | CASSFRREDEQFF
TRBJ2-1 | 15 | . | TRBD2 | TRBV6-5 | TGTGCCAGCAGCTTAGCGGGAGTTTCAATCAATGAGCAGTTCTTC | CASSLAGVSINEQFF
TRBJ1-1 | 15 | . | TRBD1 | TRBV7-8 | TGTGCCAGCAGCTTAGTTACAGGGGGGAACACTGAAGCTTTCTTT | CASSLVTGGNTEAFF
TRBJ2-2 | 14 | . | . | TRBV6-5 | TGTGCCAGCAGTTACTCGGGGGGGGCGAGGGAGCTGTTTTTT | CASSYSGGARELFF
TRBJ2-1 | 14 | . | . | TRBV9 | TGTGCCAGCAGCGTAGGGCAGGGTCGCAATGAGCAGTTCTTC | CASSVGQGRNEQFF
TRBJ1-2 | 17 | . | TRBD1 | TRBV5-1 | TGCGCCAGCCGGCCGGGGGACAGGGCACAACCCAACTATGGCTACACCTTC | CASRPGDRAQPNYGYTF
TRBJ1-5 | 15 | . | . | TRBV6-5 | TGTGCCAGCAGGTCAGGTTTCTATAGCAATCAGCCCCAGCATTTT | CASRSGFYSNQPQHF
TRBJ1-2 | 12 | few | . | TRBV6-5 | TGTGCCAGCAGGCTGGGGCCCTATGGCTACACCTTC | CASRLGPYGYTF
TRBJ2-3 | 14 | . | . | TRBV5-1 | TGCGCCAGCAGCTCCGACAGACTTACAGATACGCAGTATTTT | CASSSDRLTDTQYF
TRBJ2-3 | 14 | . | . | TRBV7-3 | TGTGCCAGCAGCACGGGACTTAGCACAGATACGCAGTATTTT | CASSTGLSTDTQYF
TRBJ2-6 | 18 | . | TRBD2 | TRBV7-3 | TGTGCCAGCAGCTTATCTAGCGGGTTGAGCTCTGGGGCCAACGTCCTGACTTTC | CASSLSSGLSSGANVLTF
TRBJ2-3 | 13 | . | . | TRBV6-1 | TGTGCCAGCAGGGAGACAGGCACAGATACGCAGTATTTT | CASRETGTDTQYF
TRBJ2-6 | 17 | . | TRBD2 | TRBV2 | TGTGCCAGCCACCCAATTCGCGGGAGCTCTGGGGCCAACGTCCTGACTTTC | CASHPIRGSSGANVLTF
TRBJ1-6 | 15 | . | TRBD1 | TRBV6-5 | TGTGCCAGCAGTTACTCGGGACAGGGAGGTTCACCCCTCCACTTT | CASSYSGQGGSPLHF
TRBJ2-7 | 15 | . | TRBD1 | TRBV5-1 | TGCGCCAGCAGCTCCAGGACAGGGGGCGACTACGAGCAGTACTTC | CASSSRTGGDYEQYF
TRBJ2-7 | 14 | . | TRBD2 | TRBV27 | TGTGCCAGCAGTTCATCTAGCGGGATGGTCGAGCAGTACTTC | CASSSSSGMVEQYF
TRBJ2-1 | 16 | . | TRBD2 | TRBV6-1 | TGTGCCAGCAGTGACACAGCGGGAGTTGTCTACAATGAGCAGTTCTTC | CASSDTAGVVYNEQFF
TRBJ2-2 | 15 | . | . | TRBV28 | TGTGCCAGCAGTTCGGTGGGGCGAAACACCGGGGAGCTGTTTTTT | CASSSVGRNTGELFF
TRBJ2-7 | 14 | . | TRBD2 | TRBV29-1 | TGCAGCGTTGAACCAGCGGGAGGCAGCTACGAGCAGTACTTC | CSVEPAGGSYEQYF
TRBJ2-1 | 14 | . | . | TRBV29-1 | TGCAGCGTTGAGGGACTCAGCTCCTACAATGAGCAGTTCTTC | CSVEGLSSYNEQFF
TRBJ2-1 | 13 | . | . | TRBV25-1 | TGTGCCACCTCGAAGAGCTCCTACAATGAGCAGTTCTTC | CATSKSSYNEQFF
TRBJ2-1 | 13 | . | TRBD2 | TRBV5-1 | TGCGCCAGCAGCTTCGGGGGGGCAGATGAGCAGTTCTTC | CASSFGGADEQFF